This T cell receptor beta chain was found in a study of regulatory T cells in long-lasting Graves disease. Time point reported: newly diagnosed GD, antithyroid drugs for less than 3 months. PBMC RNA was the source of the TCR library. Researchers made TCR beta libraries by using iRepertoire HTBI primers and running Arm-PCR on CDR3 regions. TCRdb reanalysed the multiplex PCR reads using MiXCR and keeps one entry per CDR3 protein. The profile shows 380,000 or so distinct CDR3 sequences, around 15% of them singletons. The CDR3 is made up of 13 amino acids. Germline V gene lookup returns CDR1 KGHDR and CDR2 SFDVKD. V shed 1 base and J shed 2 bases, with 4 bases lying between them. In its sample, this clonotype was seen a few times. The data were also submitted as part of a second study, on T cells in Graves' hyperthyroidism and ophthalmopathy. Per that study: The study excluded patients with uncontrolled infection, other autoimmune disease, pregnancy or lactation.

The TCR comes from a woman aged 18-35 years with Graves disease. The sample in question was peripheral blood mononuclear cells (PBMCs), obtained at new diagnosis, from a patient treated with antithyroid drugs. The chain uses TRBV24-1 and TRBJ1-2; D remains ambiguous. The DNA for the CDR3 is TGTGCCACCAGTGATTTCTTAAACTATGGCTACACCTTC. Translation gives CATSDFLNYGYTF.